Sequencing of this T cell receptor (beta chain) was carried out in a study of cytomegalovirus exposure and HLA in healthy donors. Notes on the study in general: Most TCR sequences proved rare, with some public TCRs found in many donors. Across all donors, roughly uniform sequencing depth was an assumption of the presence/absence analyses. Evidence from a later analysis indicated that most CMV-associated TCR beta chains looked HLA-restricted.

Primers: 60 Vbeta forward and 13 Jbeta reverse. This table comes from immunoSEQ multiplex PCR, and its TCRdb copy is limited to in-frame clones, with some not included. This table holds approximately 190,000 clones, about nine tenths found once. Comment on this clone: Its antigen is as yet unknown.

V was clipped by 6 bases and J by 0 bases; unmatched bases: 6. From germline, CDR1 is SEHNR and CDR2 FQNEAQ (reference sequence). The CDR3 loop spans 16 amino acids. The study sampled nominally healthy donors, though unrecorded immune exposures were likely. This chain joins TRBV7-9 and TRBJ2-3, with 10 nucleotides matching TRBD2. The source of this sequence is a young man in good health and CMV-seronegative. The sample consisted of PBMCs. In nucleotides, the CDR3 is TGTGCCAGCAGTCAAGGACTAGCGGTTAGCACAGATACGCAGTATTTT. This encodes CASSQGLAVSTDTQYF.